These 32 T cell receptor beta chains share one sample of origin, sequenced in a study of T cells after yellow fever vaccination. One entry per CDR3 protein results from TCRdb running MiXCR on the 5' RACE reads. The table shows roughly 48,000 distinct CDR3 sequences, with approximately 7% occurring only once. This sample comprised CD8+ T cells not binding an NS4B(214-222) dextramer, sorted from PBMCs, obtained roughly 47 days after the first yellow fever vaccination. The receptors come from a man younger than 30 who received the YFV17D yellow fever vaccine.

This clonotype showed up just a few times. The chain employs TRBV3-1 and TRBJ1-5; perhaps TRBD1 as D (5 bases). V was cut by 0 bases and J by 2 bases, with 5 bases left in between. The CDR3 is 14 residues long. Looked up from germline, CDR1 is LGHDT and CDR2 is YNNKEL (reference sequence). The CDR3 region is CASSQEGGNQPQHF. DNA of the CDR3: TGTGCCAGCAGCCAAGAAGGGGGCAATCAGCCCCAGCATTTT.

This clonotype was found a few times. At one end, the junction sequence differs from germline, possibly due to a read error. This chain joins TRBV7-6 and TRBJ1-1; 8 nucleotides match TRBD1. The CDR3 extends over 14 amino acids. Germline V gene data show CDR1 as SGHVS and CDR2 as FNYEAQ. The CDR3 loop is CASRLDRGNTEAFF. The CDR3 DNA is TGTGCCAGCAGATTAGACAGGGGCAACACTGAAGCTTTCTTT.

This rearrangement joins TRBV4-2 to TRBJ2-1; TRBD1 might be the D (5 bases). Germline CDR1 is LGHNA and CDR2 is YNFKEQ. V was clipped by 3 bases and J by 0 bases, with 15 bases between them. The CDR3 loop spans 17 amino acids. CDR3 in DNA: TGTGCCAGCAGCCACCCGACAGTAAGTTCCTCCTACAATGAGCAGTTCTTC. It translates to CASSHPTVSSSYNEQFF.

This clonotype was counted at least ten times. The CDR3 sequence: CASSQVQRGPNEQFF. The DNA of the CDR3 is TGCGCCAGCAGCCAAGTGCAACGGGGTCCCAATGAGCAGTTCTTC. The chain uses TRBV4-1 and TRBJ2-1; D may be TRBD2 (5 bases). The germline V gene encodes CDR1 MGHRA and CDR2 YSYEKL. Trimming shortened V by 1 base and J by 6 bases, and 13 bases separated the two germline ends. The CDR3 length is 15 residues.

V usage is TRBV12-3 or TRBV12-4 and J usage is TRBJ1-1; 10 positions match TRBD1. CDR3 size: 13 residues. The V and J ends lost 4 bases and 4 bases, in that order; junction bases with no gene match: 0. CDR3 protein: CASSWTGGTEAFF. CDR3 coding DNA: TGTGCCAGCAGTTGGACAGGGGGCACTGAAGCTTTCTTT.

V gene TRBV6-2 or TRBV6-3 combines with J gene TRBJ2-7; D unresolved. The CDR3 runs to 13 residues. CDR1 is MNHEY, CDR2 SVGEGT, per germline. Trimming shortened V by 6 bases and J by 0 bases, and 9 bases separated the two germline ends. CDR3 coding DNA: TGTGCCAGCAGCCCCAAGAGCTCCTACGAGCAGTACGTC. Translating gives CASSPKSSYEQYV.

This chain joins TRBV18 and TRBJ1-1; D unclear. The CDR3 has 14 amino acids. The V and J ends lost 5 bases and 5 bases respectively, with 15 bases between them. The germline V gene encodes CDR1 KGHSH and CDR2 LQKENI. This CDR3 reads CASSSSGSRTEAFF. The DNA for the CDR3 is TGTGCCAGCTCATCTAGCGGGTCGAGAACTGAAGCTTTCTTT.

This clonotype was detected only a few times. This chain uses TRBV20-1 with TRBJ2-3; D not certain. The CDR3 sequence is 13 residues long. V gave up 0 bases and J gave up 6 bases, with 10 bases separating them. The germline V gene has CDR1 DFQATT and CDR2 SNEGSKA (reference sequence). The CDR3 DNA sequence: TGCAGTGCTAGAGAGTGGACGACGGATACGCAGTATTTT. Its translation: CSAREWTTDTQYF.

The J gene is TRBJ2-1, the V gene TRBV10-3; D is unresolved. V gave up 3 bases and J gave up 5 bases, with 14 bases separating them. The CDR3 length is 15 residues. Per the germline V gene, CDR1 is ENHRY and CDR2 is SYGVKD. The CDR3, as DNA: TGTGCCATCAGTGATACGGATGGCAGAAACAATGAGCAGTTCTTC. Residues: CAISDTDGRNNEQFF.

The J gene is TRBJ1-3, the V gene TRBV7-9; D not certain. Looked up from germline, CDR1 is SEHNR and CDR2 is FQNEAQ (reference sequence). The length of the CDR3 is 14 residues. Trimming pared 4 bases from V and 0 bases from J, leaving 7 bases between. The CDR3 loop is CASSSGTSGNTIYF. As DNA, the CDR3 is TGTGCCAGCAGCTCAGGAACCTCTGGAAACACCATATATTTT. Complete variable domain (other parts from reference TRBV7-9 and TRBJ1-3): DTGVSQNPRHKITKRGQNVTFRCDPISEHNRLYWYRQTLGQGPEFLTYFQNEAQLEKSRLLSDRFSAERPKGSFSTLEIQRTEQGDSAMYLCASSSGTSGNTIYFGEGSWLTVV.

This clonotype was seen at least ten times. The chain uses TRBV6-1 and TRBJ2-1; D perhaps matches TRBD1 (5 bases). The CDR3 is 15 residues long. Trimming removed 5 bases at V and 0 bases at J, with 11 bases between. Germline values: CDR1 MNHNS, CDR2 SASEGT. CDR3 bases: TGTGCCAGCAGTAGGGGCCCTAGCTCCTACAATGAGCAGTTCTTC. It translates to CASSRGPSSYNEQFF.

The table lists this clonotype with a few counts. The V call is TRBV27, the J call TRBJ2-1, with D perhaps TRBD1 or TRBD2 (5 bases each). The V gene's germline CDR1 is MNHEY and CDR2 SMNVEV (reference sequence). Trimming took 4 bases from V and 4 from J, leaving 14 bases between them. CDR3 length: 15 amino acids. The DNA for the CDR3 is TGTGCCAGCAGTTATGGTTGGGGCGGGTACAATGAGCAGTTCTTC. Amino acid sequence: CASSYGWGGYNEQFF.

This chain's CDR3 is CASSLALAGYNEQFF. The CDR3 coding sequence is TGTGCCAGCAGCTTAGCCCTAGCGGGGTACAATGAGCAGTTCTTC. The chain has TRBV11-3 and TRBJ2-1, with 9 bases that match TRBD2. CDR3 length: 15 amino acids. CDR1 and CDR2 from the germline V gene are SGHNT and YENEEA. V lost 1 base, J lost 4 bases, and 2 bases stayed unmatched.

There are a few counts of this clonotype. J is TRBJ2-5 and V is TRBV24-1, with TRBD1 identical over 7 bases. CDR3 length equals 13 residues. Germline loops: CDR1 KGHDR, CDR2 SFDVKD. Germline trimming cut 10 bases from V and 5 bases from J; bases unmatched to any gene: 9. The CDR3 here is CATDKQGRETQYF. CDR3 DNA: TGTGCCACGGACAAACAGGGGCGGGAGACCCAGTACTTC.

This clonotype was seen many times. CDR3 protein: CASSPLTIYEQYF. The DNA for the CDR3 is TGTGCCAGCAGCCCTCTAACTATCTACGAGCAGTACTTC. The rearrangement joins TRBV7-2 to TRBJ2-7, with D uncertain. The CDR3 totals 13 residues. Germline V gives CDR1 SGHTA, CDR2 FQGNSA. Trimming took off 5 bases at V and 3 bases at J, with 11 bases between the two ends. Using reference TRBV7-2 and TRBJ2-7 for the parts outside the CDR3, the full variable domain is GAGVSQSPSNKVTEKGKDVELRCDPISGHTALYWYRQSLGQGLEFLIYFQGNSAPDKSGLPSDRFSAERTGGSVSTLTIQRTQQEDSAVYLCASSPLTIYEQYFGPGTRLTVT.

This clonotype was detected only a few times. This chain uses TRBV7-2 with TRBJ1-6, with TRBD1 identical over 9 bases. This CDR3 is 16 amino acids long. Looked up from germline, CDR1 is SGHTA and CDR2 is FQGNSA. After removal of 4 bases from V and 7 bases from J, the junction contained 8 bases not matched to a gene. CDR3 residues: CASSYVGTGHNSPLHF. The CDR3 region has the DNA TGTGCCAGCAGCTACGTGGGGACAGGGCACAATTCACCCCTCCACTTT.

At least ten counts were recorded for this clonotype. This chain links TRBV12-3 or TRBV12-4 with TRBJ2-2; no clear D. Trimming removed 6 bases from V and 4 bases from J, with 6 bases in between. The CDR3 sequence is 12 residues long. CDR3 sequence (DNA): TGTGCCAGCAGACCACTCACCGGGGAGCTGTTTTTT. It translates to CASRPLTGELFF.

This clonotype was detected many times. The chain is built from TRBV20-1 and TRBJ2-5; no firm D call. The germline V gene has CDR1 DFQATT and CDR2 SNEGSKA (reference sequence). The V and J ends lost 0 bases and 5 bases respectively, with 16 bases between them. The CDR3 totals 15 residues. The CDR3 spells CSARDTTVGWETQYF. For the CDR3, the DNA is TGCAGTGCTAGAGATACCACAGTCGGGTGGGAGACCCAGTACTTC.

CDR3 bases: TGTGCCAGCAGCGCCACAGGGTACTACACCTTC. It codes for CASSATGYYTF. The chain uses TRBV5-4 and TRBJ1-2, with D possibly being TRBD1 (6 bases). The CDR3 runs 11 residues. The germline V and J ends were trimmed by 4 bases and 10 bases, with 11 bases remaining between them. Looked up from germline, CDR1 is SGHNT and CDR2 is YYREEE (reference sequence).

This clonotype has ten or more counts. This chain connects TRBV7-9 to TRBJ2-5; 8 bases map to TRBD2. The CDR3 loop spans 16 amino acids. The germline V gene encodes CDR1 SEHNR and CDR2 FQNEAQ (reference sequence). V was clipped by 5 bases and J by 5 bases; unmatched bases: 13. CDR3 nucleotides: TGTGCCAGCAGCCCGTACCCGGGGGGGTTTGAGGAGACCCAGTACTTC. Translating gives CASSPYPGGFEETQYF.

The CDR3, as DNA: TGTGCCAGCAGCCCCACGAGCTCCTATAATTCACCCCTCCACTTT. This sequence encodes CASSPTSSYNSPLHF. The chain is built from TRBV6-5 and TRBJ1-6; D is unresolved. Per the germline V gene, CDR1 is MNHEY and CDR2 is SVGAGI. Trimming took off 6 bases at V and 0 bases at J, with 9 bases between the two ends. The CDR3 is 15 residues long.

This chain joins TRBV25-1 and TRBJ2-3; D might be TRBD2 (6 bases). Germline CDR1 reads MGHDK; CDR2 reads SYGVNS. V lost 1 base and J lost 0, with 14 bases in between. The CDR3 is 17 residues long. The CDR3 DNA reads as TGTGCCAGCAGTGAATTTCGGGGGAAAACGAGCACAGATACGCAGTATTTT. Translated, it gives CASSEFRGKTSTDTQYF.

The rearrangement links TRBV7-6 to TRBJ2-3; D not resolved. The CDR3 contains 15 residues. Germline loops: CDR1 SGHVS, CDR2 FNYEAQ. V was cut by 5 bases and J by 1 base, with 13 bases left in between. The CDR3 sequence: CASSLPPDRTDTQYF. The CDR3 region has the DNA TGTGCCAGCAGCCTTCCCCCGGATCGCACAGATACGCAGTATTTT.

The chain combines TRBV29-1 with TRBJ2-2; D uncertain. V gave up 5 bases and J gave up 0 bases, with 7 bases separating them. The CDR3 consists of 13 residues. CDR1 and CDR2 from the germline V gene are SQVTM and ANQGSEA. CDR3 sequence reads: CSVMGSNTGELFF. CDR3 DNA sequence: TGCAGCGTTATGGGTTCGAACACCGGGGAGCTGTTTTTT.

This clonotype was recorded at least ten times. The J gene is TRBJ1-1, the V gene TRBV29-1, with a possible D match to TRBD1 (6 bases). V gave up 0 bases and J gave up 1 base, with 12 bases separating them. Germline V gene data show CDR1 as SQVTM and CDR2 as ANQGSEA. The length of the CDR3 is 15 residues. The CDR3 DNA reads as TGCAGCGTTGAAGAGGGGTGGACAGCGAACACTGAAGCTTTCTTT. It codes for CSVEEGWTANTEAFF.

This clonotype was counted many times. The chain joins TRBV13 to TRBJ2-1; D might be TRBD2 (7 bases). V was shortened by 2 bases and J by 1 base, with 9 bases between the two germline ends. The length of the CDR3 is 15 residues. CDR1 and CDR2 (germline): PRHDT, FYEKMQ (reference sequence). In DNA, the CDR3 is TGTGCCAGCAGCTTAAGGGGGGGGTCCTACAATGAGCAGTTCTTC. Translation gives CASSLRGGSYNEQFF.

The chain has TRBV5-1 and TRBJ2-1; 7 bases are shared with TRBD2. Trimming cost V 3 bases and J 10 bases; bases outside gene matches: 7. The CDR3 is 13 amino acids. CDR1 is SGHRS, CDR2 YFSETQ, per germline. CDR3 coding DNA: TGCGCCAGCAGCTGGGAGGGCCTCGGGGAGCAGTTCTTC. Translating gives CASSWEGLGEQFF. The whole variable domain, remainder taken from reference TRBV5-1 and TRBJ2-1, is KAGVTQTPRYLIKTRGQQVTLSCSPISGHRSVSWYQQTPGQGLQFLFEYFSETQRNKGNFPGRFSGRQFSNSRSEMNVSTLELGDSALYLCASSWEGLGEQFFGPGTRLTVL.

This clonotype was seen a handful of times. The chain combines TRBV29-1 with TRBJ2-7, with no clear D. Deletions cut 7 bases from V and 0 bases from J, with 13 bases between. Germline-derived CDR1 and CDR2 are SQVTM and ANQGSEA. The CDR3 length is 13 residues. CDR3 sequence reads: CSASDANSYEQYV. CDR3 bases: TGCAGCGCCTCGGACGCCAACTCCTACGAGCAGTACGTC.

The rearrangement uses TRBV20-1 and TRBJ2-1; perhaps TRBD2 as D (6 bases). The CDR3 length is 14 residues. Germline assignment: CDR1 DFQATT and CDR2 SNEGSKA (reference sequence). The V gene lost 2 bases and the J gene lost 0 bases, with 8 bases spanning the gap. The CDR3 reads CSARLRGSYNEQFF. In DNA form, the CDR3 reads TGCAGTGCTAGACTGCGGGGCTCCTACAATGAGCAGTTCTTC.

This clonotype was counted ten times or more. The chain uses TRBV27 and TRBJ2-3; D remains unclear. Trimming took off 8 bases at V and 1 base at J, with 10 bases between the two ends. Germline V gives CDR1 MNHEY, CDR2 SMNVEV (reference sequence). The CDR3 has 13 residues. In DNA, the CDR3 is TGTGCCAGCGGATCTGGTGGCACAGATACGCAGTATTTT. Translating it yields CASGSGGTDTQYF.

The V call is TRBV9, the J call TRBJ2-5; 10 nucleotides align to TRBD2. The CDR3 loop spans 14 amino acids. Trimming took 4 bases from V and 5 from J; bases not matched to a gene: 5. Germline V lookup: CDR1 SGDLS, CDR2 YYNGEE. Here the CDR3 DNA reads TGTGCCAGCAGCCCCAGCGGGGGGGTTGAGACCCAGTACTTC. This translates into CASSPSGGVETQYF.

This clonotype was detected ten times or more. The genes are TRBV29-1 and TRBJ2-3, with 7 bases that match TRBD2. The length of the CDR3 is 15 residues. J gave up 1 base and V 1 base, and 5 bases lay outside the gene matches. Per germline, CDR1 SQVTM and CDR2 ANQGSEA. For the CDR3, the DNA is TGCAGCGTTGAAGTTGGACGGGGGGGCACAGATACGCAGTATTTT. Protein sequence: CSVEVGRGGTDTQYF.